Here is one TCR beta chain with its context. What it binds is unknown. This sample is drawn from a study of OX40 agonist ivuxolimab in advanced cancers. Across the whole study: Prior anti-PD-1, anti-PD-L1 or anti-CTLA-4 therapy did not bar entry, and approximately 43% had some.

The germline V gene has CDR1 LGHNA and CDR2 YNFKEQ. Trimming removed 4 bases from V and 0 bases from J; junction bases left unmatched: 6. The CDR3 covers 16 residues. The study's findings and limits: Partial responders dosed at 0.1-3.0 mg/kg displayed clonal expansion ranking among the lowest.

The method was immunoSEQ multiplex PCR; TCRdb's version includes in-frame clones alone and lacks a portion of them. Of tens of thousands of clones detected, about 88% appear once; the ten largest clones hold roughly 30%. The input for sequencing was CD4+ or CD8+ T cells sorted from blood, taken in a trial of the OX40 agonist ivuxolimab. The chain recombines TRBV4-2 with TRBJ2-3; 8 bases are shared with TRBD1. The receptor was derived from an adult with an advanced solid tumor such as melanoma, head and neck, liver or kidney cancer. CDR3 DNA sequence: TGTGCCAGCAGCCCTCGGACAGGGACTAGCACAGATACGCAGTATTTT. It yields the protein CASSPRTGTSTDTQYF.